This TCR beta chain was captured in a study of immune evolution from preneoplasia to lung adenocarcinoma. Histologic diagnosis was independently verified by two lung pathologists. Measured with immunoSEQ multiplex PCR; TCRdb has only the in-frame clones, and not every one. The data hold approximately 11,000 clones, with 82% observed a single time. Between the trimmed V and J ends, which lost 0 bases and 3 bases, there was a span of 12 bases. Germline V gene data show CDR1 as GTSNPN and CDR2 as SVGIG (reference sequence). This CDR3 contains 14 residues. Sequencing was done on a sample of FFPE minimally invasive lung adenocarcinoma tissue. The sequence derives from a person aged 65-85 years with lung adenocarcinoma. This chain uses TRBV30 with TRBJ2-7; unclear D gene. The CDR3 sequence: CAWSVPSVGYEQYF. The CDR3 region has the DNA TGTGCCTGGAGTGTACCAAGCGTTGGCTACGAGCAGTACTTC.